This TCR beta chain was found in a study of early T cells in non-severe SARS-CoV-2 infection. Background on the study: The sequenced material was bulk RNA from unsorted whole blood, and its chains were unpaired. Findings of the study overall: CD4 and private specificities were missed by VDJdb matching, which favored anti-spike CD8 responses.

A note on this clonotype: Antigen: not known.

Attached unique molecular identifiers marked individual cDNA molecules. TCRdb re-analysed the 5' RACE reads in MiXCR, keeping a single row per CDR3 protein. Of more than 60,000 distinct CDR3 sequences listed, roughly an eighth are singletons. V lost 7 bases and J 4 bases, leaving 16 bases between the germline ends. Germline loops: CDR1 MNHEY, CDR2 SVGAGI. This CDR3 is built from 14 residues. V usage is TRBV6-5 and J usage is TRBJ1-2; D unclear. The TCR was taken from an adult who was a healthcare worker with PCR-confirmed SARS-CoV-2 infection or an uninfected control (not recorded which). The sequencing sample was made of whole blood. This CDR3 reads CASNPNQASYGYTF. DNA for the CDR3: TGTGCCAGCAATCCTAATCAGGCGAGCTATGGCTACACCTTC.